The following is a T cell receptor (beta chain) sequence with its context. The antigen is unknown. The source of the sample is a study of cytomegalovirus exposure and HLA in healthy donors. Clones were sequenced by immunoSEQ multiplex PCR, and TCRdb holds only the in-frame ones, with some missing. The sample yields some 160,000 clones, 88% seen once. Study-level results: The study flagged approximately 180 TCR beta chains as cytomegalovirus-associated. Cytomegalovirus status, reportedly, was diagnosed with high specificity and sensitivity by the classifier. Most TCR sequences were uncommon, yet certain public TCRs appeared in many donors.

Sequenced: PBMCs. The TCR comes from a man between 18 and 35 years old in good health and CMV-seronegative.

The CDR3 DNA sequence: TGTGCCAGCAGCTTTTTCAACGGGGAGCTGTTTTTT. Translation: CASSFFNGELFF. V and J are TRBV11-2 and TRBJ2-2; no firm D call. The CDR3 is made up of 12 amino acids. Germline CDR1 reads SGHAT; CDR2 reads FQNNGV. Trimming left V 3 bases short and J 7 bases short, with 6 bases between.